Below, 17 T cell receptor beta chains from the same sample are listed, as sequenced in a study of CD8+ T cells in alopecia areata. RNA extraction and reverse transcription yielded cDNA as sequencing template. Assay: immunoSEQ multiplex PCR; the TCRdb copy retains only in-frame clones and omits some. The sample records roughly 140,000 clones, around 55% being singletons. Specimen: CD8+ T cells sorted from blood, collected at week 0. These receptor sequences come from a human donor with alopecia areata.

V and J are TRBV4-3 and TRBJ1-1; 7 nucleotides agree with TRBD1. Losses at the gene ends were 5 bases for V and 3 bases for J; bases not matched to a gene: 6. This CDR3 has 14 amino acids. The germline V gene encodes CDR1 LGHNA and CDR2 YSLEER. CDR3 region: CASSALTGYTEAFF. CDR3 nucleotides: TGCGCCAGCAGCGCCCTGACAGGGTACACTGAAGCTTTCTTT.

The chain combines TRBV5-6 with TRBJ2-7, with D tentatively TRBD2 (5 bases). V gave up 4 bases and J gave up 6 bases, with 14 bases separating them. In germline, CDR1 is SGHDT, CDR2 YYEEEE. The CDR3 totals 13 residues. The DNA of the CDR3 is TGTGCCAGCAGCAAAAGCGGAAGCGGCGAGCAGTACTTC. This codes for CASSKSGSGEQYF. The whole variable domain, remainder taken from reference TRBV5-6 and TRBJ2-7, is DAGVTQSPTHLIKTRGQQVTLRCSPKSGHDTVSWYQQALGQGPQFIFQYYEEEERQRGNFPDRFSGHQFPNYSSELNVNALLLGDSALYLCASSKSGSGEQYFGPGTRLTVT.

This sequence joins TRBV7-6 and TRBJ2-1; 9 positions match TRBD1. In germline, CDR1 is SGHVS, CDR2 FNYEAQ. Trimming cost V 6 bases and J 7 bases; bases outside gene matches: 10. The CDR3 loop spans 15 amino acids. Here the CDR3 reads CASSSGQGIRNEQFF. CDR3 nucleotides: TGTGCCAGCAGTTCCGGACAGGGGATACGGAATGAGCAGTTCTTC.

The DNA of the CDR3 is TGCAGCGTCCTACAGGGAAGCGGAGCTTTCTTT. Translating it yields CSVLQGSGAFF. The chain couples TRBV29-1 to TRBJ1-1; possibly TRBD1 for D (6 bases). The CDR3 is made up of 11 amino acids. In germline, CDR1 is SQVTM, CDR2 ANQGSEA. Trimming left V 6 bases short and J 10 bases short, with 15 bases between. The whole variable domain, remainder taken from reference TRBV29-1 and TRBJ1-1, is SAVISQKPSRDICQRGTSLTIQCQVDSQVTMMFWYRQQPGQSLTLIATANQGSEATYESGFVIDKFPISRPNLTFSTLTVSNMSPEDSSIYLCSVLQGSGAFFGQGTRLTVV.

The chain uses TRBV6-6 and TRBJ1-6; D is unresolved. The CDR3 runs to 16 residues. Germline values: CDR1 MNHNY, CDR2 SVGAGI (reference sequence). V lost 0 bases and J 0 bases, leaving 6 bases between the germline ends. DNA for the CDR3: TGTGCCAGCAGTTACTCCGAAAGCTCCTATAATTCACCCCTCCACTTT. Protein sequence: CASSYSESSYNSPLHF.

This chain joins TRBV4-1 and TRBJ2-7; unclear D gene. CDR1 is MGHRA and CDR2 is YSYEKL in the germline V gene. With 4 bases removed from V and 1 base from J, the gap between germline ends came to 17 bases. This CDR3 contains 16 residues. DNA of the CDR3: TGCGCCAGCAGCCTAAATTCAGGTGGTTCGTCCTACGAGCAGTACTTC. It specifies CASSLNSGGSSYEQYF.

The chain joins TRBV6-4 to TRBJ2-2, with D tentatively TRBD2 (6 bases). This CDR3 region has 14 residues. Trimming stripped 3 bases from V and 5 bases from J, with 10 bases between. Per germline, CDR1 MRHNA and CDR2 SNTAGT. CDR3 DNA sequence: TGTGCCAGCAGTGAAGAGGGGACTACCGGGGAGCTGTTTTTT. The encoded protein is CASSEEGTTGELFF.

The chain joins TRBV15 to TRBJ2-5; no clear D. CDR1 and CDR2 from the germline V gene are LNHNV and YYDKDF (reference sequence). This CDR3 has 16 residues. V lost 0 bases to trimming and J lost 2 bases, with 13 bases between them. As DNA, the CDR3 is TGTGCCACCAGCAGAGATCGGAAGGGCGGACAAGAGACCCAGTACTTC. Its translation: CATSRDRKGGQETQYF.

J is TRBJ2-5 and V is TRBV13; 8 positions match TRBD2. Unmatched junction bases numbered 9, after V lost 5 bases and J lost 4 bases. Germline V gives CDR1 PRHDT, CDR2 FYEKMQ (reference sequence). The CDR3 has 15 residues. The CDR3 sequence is CASSVRGGRLETQYF. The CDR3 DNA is TGTGCCAGCAGCGTCCGGGGGGGCCGGTTAGAGACCCAGTACTTC.

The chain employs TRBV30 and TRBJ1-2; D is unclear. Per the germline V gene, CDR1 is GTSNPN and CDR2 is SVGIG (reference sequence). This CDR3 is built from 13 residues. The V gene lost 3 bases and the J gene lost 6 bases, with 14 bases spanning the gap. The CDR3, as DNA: TGTGCCTGGAGCGTAATCCCCCTGGATGGCTACACCTTC. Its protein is CAWSVIPLDGYTF.

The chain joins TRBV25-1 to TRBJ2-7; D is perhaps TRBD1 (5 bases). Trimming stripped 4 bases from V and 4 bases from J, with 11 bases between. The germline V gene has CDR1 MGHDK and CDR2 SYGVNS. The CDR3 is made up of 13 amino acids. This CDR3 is CASSGAGWYEQYF. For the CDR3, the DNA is TGTGCCAGCAGTGGGGCAGGGTGGTACGAGCAGTACTTC.

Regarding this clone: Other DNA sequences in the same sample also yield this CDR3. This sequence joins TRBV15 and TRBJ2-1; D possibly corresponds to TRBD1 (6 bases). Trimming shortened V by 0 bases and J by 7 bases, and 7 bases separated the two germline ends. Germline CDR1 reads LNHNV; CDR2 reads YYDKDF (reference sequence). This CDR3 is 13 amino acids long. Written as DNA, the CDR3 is TGTGCCACCAGCAGAGACAGGGGTAATGAGCAGTTCTTC. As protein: CATSRDRGNEQFF.

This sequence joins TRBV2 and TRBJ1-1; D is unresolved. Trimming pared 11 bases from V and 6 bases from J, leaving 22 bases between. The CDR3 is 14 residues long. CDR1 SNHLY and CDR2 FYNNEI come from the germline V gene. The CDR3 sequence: CAESDVGMGSEAFF. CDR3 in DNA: TGTGCCGAATCGGATGTTGGTATGGGGTCTGAAGCTTTCTTT. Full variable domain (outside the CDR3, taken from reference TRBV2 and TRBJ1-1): EPEVTQTPSHQVTQMGQEVILRCVPISNHLYFYWYRQILGQKVEFLVSFYNNEISEKSEIFDDQFSVERPDGSNFTLKIRSTKLEDSAMYFCAESDVGMGSEAFFGQGTRLTVV.

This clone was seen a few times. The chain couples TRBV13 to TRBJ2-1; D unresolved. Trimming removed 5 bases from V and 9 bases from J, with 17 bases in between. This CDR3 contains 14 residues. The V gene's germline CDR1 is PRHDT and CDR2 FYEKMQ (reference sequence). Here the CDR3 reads CASSLPSEALEQFF. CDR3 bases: TGTGCCAGCAGCCTCCCGTCAGAGGCCCTTGAGCAGTTCTTC.

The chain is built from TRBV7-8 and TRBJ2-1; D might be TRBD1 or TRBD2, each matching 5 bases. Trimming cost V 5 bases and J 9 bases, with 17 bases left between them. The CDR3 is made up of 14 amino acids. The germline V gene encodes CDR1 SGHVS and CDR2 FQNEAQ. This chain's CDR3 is CASSASPGAVEQFF. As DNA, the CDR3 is TGTGCCAGCAGCGCAAGTCCCGGGGCGGTTGAGCAGTTCTTC.

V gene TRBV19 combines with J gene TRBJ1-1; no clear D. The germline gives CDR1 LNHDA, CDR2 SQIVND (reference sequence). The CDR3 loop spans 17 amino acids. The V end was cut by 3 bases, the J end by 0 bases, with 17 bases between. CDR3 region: CASSMTFSAGLNTEAFF. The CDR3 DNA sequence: TGTGCCAGTAGTATGACTTTCAGCGCCGGTTTGAACACTGAAGCTTTCTTT.

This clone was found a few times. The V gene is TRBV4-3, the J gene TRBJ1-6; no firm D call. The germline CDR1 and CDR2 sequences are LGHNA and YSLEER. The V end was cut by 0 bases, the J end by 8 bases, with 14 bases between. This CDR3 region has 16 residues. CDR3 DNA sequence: TGCGCCAGCAGCCAAGATCGGGTGGTCGGCGATTCACCCCTCCACTTT. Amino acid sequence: CASSQDRVVGDSPLHF.